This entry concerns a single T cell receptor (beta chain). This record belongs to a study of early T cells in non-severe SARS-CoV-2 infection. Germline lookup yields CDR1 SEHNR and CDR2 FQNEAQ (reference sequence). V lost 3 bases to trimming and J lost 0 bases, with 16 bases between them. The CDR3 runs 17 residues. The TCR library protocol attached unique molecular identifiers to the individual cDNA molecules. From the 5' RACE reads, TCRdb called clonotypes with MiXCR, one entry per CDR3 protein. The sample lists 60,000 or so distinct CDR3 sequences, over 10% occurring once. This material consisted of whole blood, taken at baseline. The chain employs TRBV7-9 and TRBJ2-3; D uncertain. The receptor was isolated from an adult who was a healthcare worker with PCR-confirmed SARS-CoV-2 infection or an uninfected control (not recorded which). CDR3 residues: CASSFTPFLTSTDTQYF. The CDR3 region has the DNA TGTGCCAGCAGCTTCACGCCCTTCCTTACTAGCACAGATACGCAGTATTTT.